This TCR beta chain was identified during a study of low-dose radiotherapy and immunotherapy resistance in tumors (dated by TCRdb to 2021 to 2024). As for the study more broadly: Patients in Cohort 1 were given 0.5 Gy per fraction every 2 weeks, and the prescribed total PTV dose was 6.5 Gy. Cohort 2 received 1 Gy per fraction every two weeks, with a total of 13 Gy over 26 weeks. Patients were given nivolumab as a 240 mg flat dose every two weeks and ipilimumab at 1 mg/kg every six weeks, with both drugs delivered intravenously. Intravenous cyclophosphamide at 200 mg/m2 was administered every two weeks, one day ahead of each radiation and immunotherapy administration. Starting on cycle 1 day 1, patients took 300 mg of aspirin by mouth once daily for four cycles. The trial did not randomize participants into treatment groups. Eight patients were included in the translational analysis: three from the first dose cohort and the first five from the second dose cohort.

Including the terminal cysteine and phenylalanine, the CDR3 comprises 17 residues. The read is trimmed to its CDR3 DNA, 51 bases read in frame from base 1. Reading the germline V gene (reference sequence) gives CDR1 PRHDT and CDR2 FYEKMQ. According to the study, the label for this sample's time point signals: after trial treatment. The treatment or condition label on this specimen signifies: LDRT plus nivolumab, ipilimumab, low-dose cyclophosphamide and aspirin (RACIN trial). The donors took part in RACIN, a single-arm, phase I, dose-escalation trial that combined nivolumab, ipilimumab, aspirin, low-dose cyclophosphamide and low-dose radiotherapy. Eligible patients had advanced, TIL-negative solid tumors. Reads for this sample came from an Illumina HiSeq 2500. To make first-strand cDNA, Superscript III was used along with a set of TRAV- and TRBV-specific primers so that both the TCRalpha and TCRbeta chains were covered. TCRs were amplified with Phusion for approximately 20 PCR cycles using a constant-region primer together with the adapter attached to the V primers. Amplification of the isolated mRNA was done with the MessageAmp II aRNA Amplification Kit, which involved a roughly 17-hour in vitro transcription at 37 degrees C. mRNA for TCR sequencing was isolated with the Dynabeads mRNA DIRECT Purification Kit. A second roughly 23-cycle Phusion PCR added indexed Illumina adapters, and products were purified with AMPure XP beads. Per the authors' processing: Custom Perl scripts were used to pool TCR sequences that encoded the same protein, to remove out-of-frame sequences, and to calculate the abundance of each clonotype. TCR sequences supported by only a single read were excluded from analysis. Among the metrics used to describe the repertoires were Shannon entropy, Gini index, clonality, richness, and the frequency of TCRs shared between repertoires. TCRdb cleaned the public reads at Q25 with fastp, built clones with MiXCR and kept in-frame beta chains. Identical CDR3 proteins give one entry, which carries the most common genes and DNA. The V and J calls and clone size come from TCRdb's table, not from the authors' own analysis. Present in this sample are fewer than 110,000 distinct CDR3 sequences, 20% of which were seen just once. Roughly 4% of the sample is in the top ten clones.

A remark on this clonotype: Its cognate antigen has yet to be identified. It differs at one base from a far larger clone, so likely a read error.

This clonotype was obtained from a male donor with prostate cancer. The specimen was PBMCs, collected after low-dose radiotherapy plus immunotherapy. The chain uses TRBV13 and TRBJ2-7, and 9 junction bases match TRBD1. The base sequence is TGTGCCACCAGCTTTACCGGGACAGGGTTTAGTTCCTACGAGCAGTACTTC. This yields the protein CATSFTGTGFSSYEQYF.